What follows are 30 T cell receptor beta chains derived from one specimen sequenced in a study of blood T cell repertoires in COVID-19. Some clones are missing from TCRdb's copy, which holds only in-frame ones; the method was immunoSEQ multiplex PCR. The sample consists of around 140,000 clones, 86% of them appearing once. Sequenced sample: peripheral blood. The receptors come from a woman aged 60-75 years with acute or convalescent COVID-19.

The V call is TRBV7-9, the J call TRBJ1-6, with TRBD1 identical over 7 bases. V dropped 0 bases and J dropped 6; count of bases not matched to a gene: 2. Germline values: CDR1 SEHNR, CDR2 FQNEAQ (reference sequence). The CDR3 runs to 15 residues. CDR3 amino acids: CASSLARDSNSPLHF. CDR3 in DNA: TGTGCCAGCAGCTTAGCGCGGGACAGTAATTCACCCCTCCACTTT.

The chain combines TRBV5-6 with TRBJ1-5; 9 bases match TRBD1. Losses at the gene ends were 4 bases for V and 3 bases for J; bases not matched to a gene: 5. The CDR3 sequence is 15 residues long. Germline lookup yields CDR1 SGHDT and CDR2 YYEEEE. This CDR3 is CASSLRDRDNQPQHF. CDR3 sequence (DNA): TGTGCCAGCAGCCTCCGGGACAGGGACAATCAGCCCCAGCATTTT.

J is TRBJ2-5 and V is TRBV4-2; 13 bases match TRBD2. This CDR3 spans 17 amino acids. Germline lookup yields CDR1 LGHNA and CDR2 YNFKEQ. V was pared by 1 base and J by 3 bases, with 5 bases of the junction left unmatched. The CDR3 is CASSQGTSGGGEETQYF. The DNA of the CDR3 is TGTGCCAGCAGCCAAGGTACTAGCGGGGGGGGTGAAGAGACCCAGTACTTC.

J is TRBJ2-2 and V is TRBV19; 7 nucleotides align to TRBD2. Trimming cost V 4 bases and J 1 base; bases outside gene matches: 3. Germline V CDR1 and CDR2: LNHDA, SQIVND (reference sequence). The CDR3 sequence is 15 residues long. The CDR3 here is CASSRGLQNTGELFF. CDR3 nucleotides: TGTGCCAGTAGTAGGGGACTACAGAACACCGGGGAGCTGTTTTTT.

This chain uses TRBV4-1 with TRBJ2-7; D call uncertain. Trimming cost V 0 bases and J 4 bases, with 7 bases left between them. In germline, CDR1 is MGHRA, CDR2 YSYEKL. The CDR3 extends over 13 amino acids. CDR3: CASSQDPRYEQYF. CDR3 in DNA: TGCGCCAGCAGCCAAGACCCCAGGTACGAGCAGTACTTC.

CDR3 in DNA: TGTGCCAGCAGCGATAGGGGGAGAACGGTAAACACCATATATTTT. Its translation: CASSDRGRTVNTIYF. The chain employs TRBV6-5 and TRBJ1-3; the D gene is possibly TRBD1 (6 bases). V shed 6 bases and J shed 6 bases, with 18 bases lying between them. The CDR3 covers 15 residues. CDR1 and CDR2 from the germline V gene are MNHEY and SVGAGI.

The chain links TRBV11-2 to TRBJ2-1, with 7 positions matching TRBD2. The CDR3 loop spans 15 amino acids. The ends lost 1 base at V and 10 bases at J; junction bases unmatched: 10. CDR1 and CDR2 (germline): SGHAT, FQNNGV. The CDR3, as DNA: TGTGCCAGCAGCTTAGCGGGGACGGGGGGAAGGGAGCAGTTCTTC. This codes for CASSLAGTGGREQFF. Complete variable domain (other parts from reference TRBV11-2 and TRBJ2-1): EAGVAQSPRYKIIEKRQSVAFWCNPISGHATLYWYQQILGQGPKLLIQFQNNGVVDDSQLPKDRFSAERLKGVDSTLKIQPAKLEDSAVYLCASSLAGTGGREQFFGPGTRLTVL.

This CDR3 reads CASSPKGQGIEYQETQYF. CDR3 DNA sequence: TGTGCCAGCAGCCCAAAGGGGCAGGGGATCGAGTACCAAGAGACCCAGTACTTC. This chain uses TRBV3-1 (or the pseudogene TRBV3-2) with TRBJ2-5, with D possibly TRBD1 on 6 matching bases. This CDR3 spans 18 amino acids. Germline V gives CDR1 LGHDT, CDR2 YNNKEL (reference sequence). V shed 4 bases and J shed 0 bases, with 21 bases lying between them.

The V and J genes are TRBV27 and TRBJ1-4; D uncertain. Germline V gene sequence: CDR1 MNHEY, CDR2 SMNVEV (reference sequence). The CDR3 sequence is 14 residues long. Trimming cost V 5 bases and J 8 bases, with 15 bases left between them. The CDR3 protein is CASSARGPGEKLFF. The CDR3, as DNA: TGTGCCAGCAGTGCCAGAGGCCCCGGGGAAAAACTGTTTTTT.

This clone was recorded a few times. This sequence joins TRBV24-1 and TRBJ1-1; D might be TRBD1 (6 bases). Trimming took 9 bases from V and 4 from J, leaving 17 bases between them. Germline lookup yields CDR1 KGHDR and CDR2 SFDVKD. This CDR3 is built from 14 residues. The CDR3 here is CATVGGPGSTEAFF. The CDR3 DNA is TGTGCCACCGTTGGGGGCCCAGGAAGCACTGAAGCTTTCTTT.

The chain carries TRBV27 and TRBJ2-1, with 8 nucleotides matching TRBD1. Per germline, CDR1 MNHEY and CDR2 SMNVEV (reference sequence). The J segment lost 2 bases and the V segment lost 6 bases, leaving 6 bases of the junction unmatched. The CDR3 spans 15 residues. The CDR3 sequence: CASSPRDRTYNEQFF. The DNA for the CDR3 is TGTGCCAGCAGCCCCCGGGACAGGACCTACAATGAGCAGTTCTTC.

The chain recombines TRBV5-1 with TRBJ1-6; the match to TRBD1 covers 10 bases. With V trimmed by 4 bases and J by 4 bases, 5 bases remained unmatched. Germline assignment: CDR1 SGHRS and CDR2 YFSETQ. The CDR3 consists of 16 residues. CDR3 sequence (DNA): TGCGCCAGCAGCGAGGGGACAGGGGTTTATAATTCACCCCTCCACTTT. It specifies CASSEGTGVYNSPLHF.

The CDR3 spells CASSLGTGTGPYNEQFF. CDR3 bases: TGTGCCAGCAGCTTGGGAACCGGGACAGGGCCCTACAATGAGCAGTTCTTC. The rearrangement joins TRBV5-8 to TRBJ2-1, with TRBD1 matching 9 bases. This CDR3 comprises 17 residues. The V gene end was trimmed by 0 bases and the J gene end by 2 bases; junction bases not matched to a gene: 6. The germline CDR1 and CDR2 sequences are SGHTS and YDEGEE.

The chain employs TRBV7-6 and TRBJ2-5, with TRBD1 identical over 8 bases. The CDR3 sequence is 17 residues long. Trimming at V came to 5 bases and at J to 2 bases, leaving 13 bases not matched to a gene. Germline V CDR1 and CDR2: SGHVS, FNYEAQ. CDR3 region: CASSTRGYRDRQETQYF. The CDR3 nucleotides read TGTGCCAGCAGCACGAGGGGCTACCGGGACAGGCAAGAGACCCAGTACTTC.

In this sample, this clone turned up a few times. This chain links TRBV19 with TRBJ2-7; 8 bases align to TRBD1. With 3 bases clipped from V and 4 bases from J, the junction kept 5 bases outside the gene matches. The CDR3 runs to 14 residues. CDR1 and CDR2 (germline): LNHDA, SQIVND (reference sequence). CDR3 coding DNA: TGTGCCAGTAGTATGAGAGGGGACAGGTACGAGCAGTACTTC. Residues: CASSMRGDRYEQYF. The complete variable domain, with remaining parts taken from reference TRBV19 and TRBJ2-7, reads DGGITQSPKYLFRKEGQNVTLSCEQNLNHDAMYWYRQDPGQGLRLIYYSQIVNDFQKGDIAEGYSVSREKKESFPLTVTSAQKNPTAFYLCASSMRGDRYEQYFGPGTRLTVT.

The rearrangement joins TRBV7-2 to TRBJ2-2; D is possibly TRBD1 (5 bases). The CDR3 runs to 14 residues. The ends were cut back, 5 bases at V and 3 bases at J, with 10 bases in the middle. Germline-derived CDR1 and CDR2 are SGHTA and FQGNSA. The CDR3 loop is CASSHLRDTGELFF. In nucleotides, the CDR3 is TGTGCCAGCAGCCATCTCAGGGACACCGGGGAGCTGTTTTTT.

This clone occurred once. The CDR3 loop reads CASSIPGTAGNQPQHF. Written as DNA, the CDR3 is TGTGCCAGTAGTATCCCCGGGACAGCGGGCAATCAGCCCCAGCATTTT. V usage is TRBV19 and J usage is TRBJ1-5, with TRBD1 matching 7 bases. This CDR3 is built from 16 residues. The germline gives CDR1 LNHDA, CDR2 SQIVND (reference sequence). V lost 3 bases to trimming and J lost 2 bases; unmatched junction nucleotides: 7.

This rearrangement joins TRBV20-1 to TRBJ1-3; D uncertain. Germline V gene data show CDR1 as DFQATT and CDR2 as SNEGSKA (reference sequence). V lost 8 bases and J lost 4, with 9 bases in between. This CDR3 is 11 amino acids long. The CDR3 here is CSSFRGNTIYF. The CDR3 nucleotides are TGCAGTTCTTTTCGGGGAAACACCATATATTTT.

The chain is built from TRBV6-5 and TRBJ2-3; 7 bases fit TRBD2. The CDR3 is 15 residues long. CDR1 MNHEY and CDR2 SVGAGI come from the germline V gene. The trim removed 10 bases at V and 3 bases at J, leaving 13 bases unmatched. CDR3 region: CATSKGSGETDTQYF. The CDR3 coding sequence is TGTGCCACTAGCAAAGGGAGCGGGGAAACAGATACGCAGTATTTT.

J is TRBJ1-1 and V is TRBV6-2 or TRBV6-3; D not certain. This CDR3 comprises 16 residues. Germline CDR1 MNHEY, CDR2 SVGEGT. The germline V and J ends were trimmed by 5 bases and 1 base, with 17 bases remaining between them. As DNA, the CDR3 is TGTGCCAGCAGTCTACTCATCAGGTTGCCGAACACTGAAGCTTTCTTT. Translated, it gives CASSLLIRLPNTEAFF.

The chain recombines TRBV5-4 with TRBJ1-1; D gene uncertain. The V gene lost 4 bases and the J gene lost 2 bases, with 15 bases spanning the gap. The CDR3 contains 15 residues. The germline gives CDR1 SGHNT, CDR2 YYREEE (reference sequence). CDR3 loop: CASSLNIHSNTEAFF. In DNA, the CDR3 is TGTGCCAGCAGCCTGAACATACATTCAAACACTGAAGCTTTCTTT.

CDR3 amino acids: CASSLAGTRGYEQYF. Written as DNA, the CDR3 is TGTGCCAGCAGCTTAGCAGGGACTAGAGGCTACGAGCAGTACTTC. This sequence joins TRBV7-2 and TRBJ2-7, with 8 bases matching TRBD2. The CDR3 contains 15 residues. V gave up 0 bases and J gave up 3 bases; unmatched junction bases: 4. Germline lookup yields CDR1 SGHTA and CDR2 FQGNSA.

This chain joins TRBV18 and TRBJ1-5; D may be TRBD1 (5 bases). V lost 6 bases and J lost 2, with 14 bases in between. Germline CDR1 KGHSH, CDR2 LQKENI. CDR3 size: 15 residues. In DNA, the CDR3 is TGTGCCAGCTCGCGGGGCAGGGTCGGCAATCAGCCCCAGCATTTT. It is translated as CASSRGRVGNQPQHF.

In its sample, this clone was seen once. CDR3 nucleotide sequence: TGTGCCAGCAGCCCCCAGGGGACCAGCACAGATACGCAGTATTTT. Protein: CASSPQGTSTDTQYF. V and J are TRBV5-4 and TRBJ2-3; D is perhaps TRBD1 (6 bases). This CDR3 spans 15 amino acids. CDR1 is SGHNT, CDR2 YYREEE, per germline (reference sequence). The germline V and J ends were trimmed by 4 bases and 0 bases, with 12 bases remaining between them. Full variable domain (missing parts from reference TRBV5-4 and TRBJ2-3): ETGVTQSPTHLIKTRGQQVTLRCSSQSGHNTVSWYQQALGQGPQFIFQYYREEENGRGNFPPRFSGLQFPNYSSELNVNALELDDSALYLCASSPQGTSTDTQYFGPGTRLTVL.

The CDR3 DNA sequence: TGCGCCAGCAGCTGGAGGGTAGCGGGGGGGCCGGAGACCCAGTACTTC. Residues: CASSWRVAGGPETQYF. J is TRBJ2-5 and V is TRBV5-1; 11 positions match TRBD2. The CDR3 runs 16 residues. J gave up 5 bases and V 3 bases, and 9 bases lay outside the gene matches. Germline V gene lookup returns CDR1 SGHRS and CDR2 YFSETQ.

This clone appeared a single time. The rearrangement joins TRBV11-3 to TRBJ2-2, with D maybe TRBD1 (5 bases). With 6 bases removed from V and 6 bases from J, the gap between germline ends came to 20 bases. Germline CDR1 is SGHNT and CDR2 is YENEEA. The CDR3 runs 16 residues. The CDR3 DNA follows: TGTGCCAGCAGGGGGCCCGGGTCCCGGATTCCCGGGGAGCTGTTTTTT. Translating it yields CASRGPGSRIPGELFF.

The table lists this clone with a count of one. The CDR3 here is CASSLGGPGEQFF. The CDR3 DNA is TGTGCCAGCAGCTTAGGGGGGCCGGGTGAGCAGTTCTTC. The chain carries TRBV13 and TRBJ2-1; tentative D call: TRBD1 (5 bases). Germline V gene lookup returns CDR1 PRHDT and CDR2 FYEKMQ (reference sequence). The CDR3 covers 13 residues. V was pared by 0 bases and J by 9 bases, with 9 bases between.

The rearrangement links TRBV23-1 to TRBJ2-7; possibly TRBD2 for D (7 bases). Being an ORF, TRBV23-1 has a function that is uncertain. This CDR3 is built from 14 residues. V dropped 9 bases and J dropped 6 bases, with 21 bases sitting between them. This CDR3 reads CARVLGGPRCEQYF. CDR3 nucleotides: TGCGCCAGGGTTCTGGGGGGGCCTAGGTGCGAGCAGTACTTC.

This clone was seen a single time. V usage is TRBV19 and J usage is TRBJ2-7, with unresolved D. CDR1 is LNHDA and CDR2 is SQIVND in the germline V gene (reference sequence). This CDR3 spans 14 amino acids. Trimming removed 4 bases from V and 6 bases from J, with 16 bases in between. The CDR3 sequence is CASSTRRVPPEQYF. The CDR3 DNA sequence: TGTGCCAGTAGTACTCGGAGAGTCCCCCCCGAGCAGTACTTC.

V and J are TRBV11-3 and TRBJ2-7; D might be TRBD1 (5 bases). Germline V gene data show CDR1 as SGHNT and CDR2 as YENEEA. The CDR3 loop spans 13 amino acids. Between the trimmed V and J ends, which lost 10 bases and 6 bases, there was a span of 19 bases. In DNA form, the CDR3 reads TGTGCCACCCAGCCACAGGCCCAGGGCGAGCAGTACTTC. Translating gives CATQPQAQGEQYF.